Listed here are 27 T cell receptor beta chains from one sample, sequenced in a study of hypomethylating agent response in myelodysplastic syndrome. This table comes from immunoSEQ multiplex PCR, and its TCRdb copy is limited to in-frame clones, with some not included. This repertoire shows fewer than 7,500 clones, approximately 82% found once; its top ten account for 9.7%. The sample here was bone marrow, taken before or after starting hypomethylating agent treatment for myelodysplastic syndrome (not recorded which). Receptors originate from a human donor with myelodysplastic syndrome.

This chain uses TRBV18 with TRBJ2-5; D gene ambiguous. The CDR3 totals 14 residues. Germline-derived CDR1 and CDR2 are KGHSH and LQKENI. V gave up 4 bases and J gave up 9 bases, with 18 bases separating them. The CDR3 region is CASSLSRAESAQYF. For the CDR3, the DNA is TGTGCCAGCTCACTCAGCCGGGCAGAGAGCGCCCAGTACTTC.

This clone was counted only a few times. J is TRBJ2-2 and V is TRBV19; D call uncertain. Germline V gene lookup returns CDR1 LNHDA and CDR2 SQIVND (reference sequence). The V gene lost 1 base and the J gene lost 6 bases, with 12 bases spanning the gap. The CDR3 runs to 15 residues. The CDR3 reads CASSIARVGSGELFF. The DNA of the CDR3 is TGTGCCAGTAGTATAGCAAGAGTGGGGTCCGGGGAGCTGTTTTTT.

This rearrangement joins TRBV6-6 to TRBJ1-1, with 7 bases matching TRBD1. With V trimmed by 5 bases and J by 5 bases, 11 bases remained unmatched. The CDR3 has 15 amino acids. Germline assignment: CDR1 MNHNY and CDR2 SVGAGI (reference sequence). The CDR3 reads CASSTRQGATTEAFF. CDR3 DNA: TGTGCCAGCAGTACCCGACAGGGAGCAACTACTGAAGCTTTCTTT.

V gene TRBV5-1 combines with J gene TRBJ2-2, with unresolved D. The germline CDR1 and CDR2 sequences are SGHRS and YFSETQ. This CDR3 spans 13 amino acids. V was pared by 7 bases and J by 2 bases, with 9 bases between. CDR3 amino acids: CASATENTGELFF. CDR3 bases: TGCGCCAGCGCCACGGAAAACACCGGGGAGCTGTTTTTT.

V is TRBV5-4 and J is TRBJ1-5; D is uncertain. V lost 2 bases and J lost 3, with 9 bases in between. This CDR3 spans 14 amino acids. Per the germline V gene, CDR1 is SGHNT and CDR2 is YYREEE (reference sequence). CDR3 bases: TGTGCCAGCAGCTTTGAGTCTCCCAATCAGCCCCAGCATTTT. Translated: CASSFESPNQPQHF.

The chain has TRBV5-6 and TRBJ2-5; 9 nucleotides align to TRBD2. V lost 4 bases to trimming and J lost 4 bases; unmatched junction nucleotides: 8. The CDR3 sequence is 15 residues long. Germline assignment: CDR1 SGHDT and CDR2 YYEEEE. The CDR3 region is CASSRYSGSGETQYF. CDR3 coding DNA: TGTGCCAGCAGCCGATATAGCGGGAGTGGAGAGACCCAGTACTTC.

This rearrangement joins TRBV6-4 to TRBJ2-1, with 11 bases aligning to TRBD2. Germline CDR1 is MRHNA and CDR2 is SNTAGT. J gave up 7 bases and V 8 bases, and 13 bases lay outside the gene matches. The CDR3 sequence is 16 residues long. CDR3 DNA sequence: TGTGCCAGCTCCCGATCCGGACTAGCGGGCTTAAATGAGCAGTTCTTC. Encoded protein: CASSRSGLAGLNEQFF.

By sample fraction, this clone is large. This rearrangement joins TRBV29-1 to TRBJ2-3; tentatively, D is TRBD2 (6 bases). The CDR3 totals 12 residues. Looked up from germline, CDR1 is SQVTM and CDR2 is ANQGSEA. V lost 4 bases and J lost 5, with 10 bases in between. CDR3 nucleotides: TGCAGCGTTGTGGGGCGGGGAGATACGCAGTATTTT. Its protein is CSVVGRGDTQYF.

The chain is built from TRBV10-3 and TRBJ2-1; D unclear. The germline V and J ends were trimmed by 6 bases and 8 bases, with 11 bases remaining between them. This CDR3 has 12 residues. CDR1 is ENHRY, CDR2 SYGVKD, per germline. The CDR3 region has the DNA TGTGCCATCAGGGCAGGTGAGGATGAGCAGTTCTTC. It encodes CAIRAGEDEQFF.

The chain employs TRBV6-4 and TRBJ2-1; 12 bases map to TRBD2. This CDR3 is built from 18 residues. After removal of 6 bases from V and 1 base from J, the junction contained 10 bases not matched to a gene. Germline lookup yields CDR1 MRHNA and CDR2 SNTAGT. CDR3 in amino acids: CASSATSGGSGSYNEQFF. The CDR3 coding sequence is TGTGCCAGCAGCGCTACTAGCGGGGGGTCGGGGTCCTACAATGAGCAGTTCTTC.

This clone came up once. The V and J genes are TRBV30 and TRBJ2-1; 9 bases are a match to TRBD2. V lost 1 base and J lost 5; bases outside the gene matches: 3. The CDR3 has 14 amino acids. CDR1 and CDR2 (germline): GTSNPN, SVGIG (reference sequence). For the CDR3, the DNA is TGTGCCTGGAGTGGGCTAGCGGGGAACAATGAGCAGTTCTTC. This translates into CAWSGLAGNNEQFF.

This clone was seen more than once but under ten times. V and J are TRBV30 and TRBJ1-1, with 7 positions matching TRBD1. The V gene's germline CDR1 is GTSNPN and CDR2 SVGIG (reference sequence). After removal of 7 bases from V and 3 bases from J, the junction contained 2 bases not matched to a gene. The CDR3 runs 11 residues. CDR3 sequence (DNA): TGTGCCTCCGACAGGGACACTGAAGCTTTCTTT. Protein sequence: CASDRDTEAFF.

The rearrangement links TRBV19 to TRBJ2-1, with 8 bases lining up with TRBD2. V lost 2 bases and J lost 4; bases outside the gene matches: 10. The germline gives CDR1 LNHDA, CDR2 SQIVND (reference sequence). The CDR3 runs 17 residues. The CDR3 protein is CASSIISGRGVYNEQFF. Written as DNA, the CDR3 is TGTGCCAGTAGTATAATAAGCGGGAGAGGGGTTTACAATGAGCAGTTCTTC.

This sequence joins TRBV21-1 and TRBJ1-2; whether TRBD1, the table's D call, matches the DNA was not checked. TRBV21-1 is listed as a pseudogene. CDR3 length: 13 residues. CDR3 amino acids: CASSKGGSYGYTF. The CDR3 DNA reads as TGTGCCAGCAGCAAAGGGGGCAGCTATGGCTACACCTTC.

V gene TRBV5-4 combines with J gene TRBJ2-3, with a tentative D call TRBD1 (6 bases). The germline V gene encodes CDR1 SGHNT and CDR2 YYREEE (reference sequence). V was cut by 3 bases and J by 4 bases, with 15 bases left in between. This CDR3 has 15 amino acids. This CDR3 reads CASSSPAGVPDTQYF. The CDR3 DNA is TGTGCCAGCAGCTCCCCCGCAGGGGTTCCAGATACGCAGTATTTT. Drawing the rest from reference TRBV5-4 and TRBJ2-3, the complete variable domain is ETGVTQSPTHLIKTRGQQVTLRCSSQSGHNTVSWYQQALGQGPQFIFQYYREEENGRGNFPPRFSGLQFPNYSSELNVNALELDDSALYLCASSSPAGVPDTQYFGPGTRLTVL.

The chain joins TRBV6-1 to TRBJ2-4, with D tentatively TRBD1 (6 bases). CDR1 and CDR2 (germline): MNHNS, SASEGT. V gave up 2 bases and J gave up 0 bases, with 11 bases separating them. The length of the CDR3 is 16 residues. CDR3 sequence reads: CASSEPTGGAKNIQYF. The CDR3 bases are TGTGCCAGCAGTGAACCGACAGGAGGAGCCAAAAACATTCAGTACTTC.

This clone was seen more than once but under ten times. The V call is TRBV6-1, the J call TRBJ1-6; 7 nucleotides agree with TRBD1. Germline trimming cut 3 bases from V and 7 bases from J; bases unmatched to any gene: 9. The CDR3 extends over 16 amino acids. Germline V gives CDR1 MNHNS, CDR2 SASEGT. The CDR3: CASSEFTGDLNSPLHF. CDR3 sequence (DNA): TGTGCCAGCAGTGAGTTTACAGGGGACCTCAATTCACCCCTCCACTTT.

The rearrangement joins TRBV29-1 to TRBJ2-3; D might be TRBD2 (6 bases). The CDR3 runs to 14 residues. Germline CDR1 reads SQVTM; CDR2 reads ANQGSEA. V shed 7 bases and J shed 2 bases, with 16 bases lying between them. In nucleotides, the CDR3 is TGCAGCGCCCGTTCGGGGGTAGCCACAGATACGCAGTATTTT. This translates into CSARSGVATDTQYF.

Remarks on this clone: The conserved phenylalanine or tryptophan is not found at the CDR3 terminus, so this likely reflects a read error. The DNA is left out, because the CDR3 cannot be placed on it with certainty; the CDR3 is given as TCRdb lists it. V and J are TRBV19 and TRBJ1-6; TRBD1 was called by the table and not checked on the DNA. Germline V gene sequence: CDR1 LNHDA, CDR2 SQIVND (reference sequence). Termini included, the CDR3 measures 11 amino acids. CDR3 in amino acids: CASSILRRQVL.

The chain links TRBV6-5 to TRBJ1-1; D is uncertain. Germline loops: CDR1 MNHEY, CDR2 SVGAGI. Trimming removed 11 bases from V and 1 base from J, with 17 bases in between. The CDR3 contains 14 residues. The DNA for the CDR3 is TGTGCCTCCACCAGCCCGTCGGGGAACACTGAAGCTTTCTTT. Translated, it gives CASTSPSGNTEAFF.

The rearrangement uses TRBV2 and TRBJ2-5; 7 nucleotides line up with TRBD1. There are 17 residues in the CDR3. CDR1 is SNHLY, CDR2 FYNNEI, per germline. The junction had 12 bases not matched to a gene; V was cut back by 0 bases and J by 5 bases. CDR3 in DNA: TGTGCCAGCAGTGAAGCGCTTAGGGGGCCGAGGGAGGAGACCCAGTACTTC. It codes for CASSEALRGPREETQYF.

The chain uses TRBV5-1 and TRBJ2-3, with 7 nucleotides matching TRBD2. After removal of 4 bases from V and 4 bases from J, the junction contained 6 bases not matched to a gene. Per the germline V gene, CDR1 is SGHRS and CDR2 is YFSETQ. The CDR3 totals 14 residues. The CDR3 loop reads CASSQGGPADTQYF. DNA of the CDR3: TGCGCCAGCAGCCAGGGAGGGCCTGCAGATACGCAGTATTTT.

The rearrangement uses TRBV29-1 and TRBJ2-5, with D possibly matching TRBD2 (5 bases). The CDR3 sequence is 13 residues long. Trimming removed 4 bases from V and 1 base from J, with 10 bases in between. Germline V gene data show CDR1 as SQVTM and CDR2 as ANQGSEA. The CDR3, as DNA: TGCAGCGTTGCAAGAGGGATCCAAGAGACCCAGTACTTC. Its protein product is CSVARGIQETQYF.

The chain has TRBV29-1 and TRBJ2-3; no clear D. The V and J ends lost 8 bases and 0 bases respectively, with 18 bases between them. Germline loops: CDR1 SQVTM, CDR2 ANQGSEA. The CDR3 loop spans 15 amino acids. CDR3 sequence (DNA): TGCAGCCTCAGGTTATCGAGCGCCAGCACAGATACGCAGTATTTT. It translates to CSLRLSSASTDTQYF.

This chain connects TRBV18 to TRBJ2-3, with D perhaps matching TRBD1 (6 bases). The germline V and J ends were trimmed by 5 bases and 4 bases, with 13 bases remaining between them. This CDR3 has 14 amino acids. From germline, CDR1 is KGHSH and CDR2 LQKENI. The CDR3 coding sequence is TGTGCCAGCTCAGGGGCAGGGGCCCCAGATACGCAGTATTTT. This encodes CASSGAGAPDTQYF.

J is TRBJ2-5 and V is TRBV12-2; TRBD1 is the table's D call and was not checked against the DNA. TRBV12-2 is flagged as a pseudogene. The CDR3 is 14 amino acids. CDR3 in amino acids: CASLVQYRGETQYF. The CDR3 DNA is TGTGCAAGTCTCGTTCAATACAGGGGAGAGACCCAGTACTTC.

The chain is built from TRBV7-2 and TRBJ1-4, with TRBD1 as a possible D gene (5 bases). Germline V gene data show CDR1 as SGHTA and CDR2 as FQGNSA. The CDR3 is made up of 15 amino acids. Trimming left V 8 bases short and J 8 bases short, with 21 bases between. The DNA for the CDR3 is TGTGCCAGCTCCGGCGCCCAGGGAGGATACGAAAAACTGTTTTTT. This sequence encodes CASSGAQGGYEKLFF. Based on the CDR3 plus reference TRBV7-2 and TRBJ1-4, the full variable domain is GAGVSQSPSNKVTEKGKDVELRCDPISGHTALYWYRQSLGQGLEFLIYFQGNSAPDKSGLPSDRFSAERTGGSVSTLTIQRTQQEDSAVYLCASSGAQGGYEKLFFGSGTQLSVL.